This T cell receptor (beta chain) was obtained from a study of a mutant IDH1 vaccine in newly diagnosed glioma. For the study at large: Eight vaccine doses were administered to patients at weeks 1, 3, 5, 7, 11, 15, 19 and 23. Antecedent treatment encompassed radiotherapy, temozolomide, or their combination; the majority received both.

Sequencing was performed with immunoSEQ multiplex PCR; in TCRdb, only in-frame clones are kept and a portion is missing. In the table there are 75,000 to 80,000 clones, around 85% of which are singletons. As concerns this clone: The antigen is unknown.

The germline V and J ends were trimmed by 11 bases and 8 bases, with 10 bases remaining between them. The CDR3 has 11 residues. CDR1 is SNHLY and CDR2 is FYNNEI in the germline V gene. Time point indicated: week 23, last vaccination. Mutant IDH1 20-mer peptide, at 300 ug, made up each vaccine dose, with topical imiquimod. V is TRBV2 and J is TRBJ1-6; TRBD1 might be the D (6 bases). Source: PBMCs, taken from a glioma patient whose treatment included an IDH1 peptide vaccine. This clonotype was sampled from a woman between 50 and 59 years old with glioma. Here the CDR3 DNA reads TGTGCCGAGGGGGGGGATTCACCCCTCCACTTT. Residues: CAEGGDSPLHF.